This TCR beta chain was documented in a study of shared clonotypes between healthy human individuals. This clone was detected a few times. Other DNA sequences within the sample encode an identical CDR3. Data came from immunoSEQ multiplex PCR; TCRdb stores just in-frame clones and leaves some out. The sample lists 2,500,000 or so clones, about nine tenths seen once, with 0.3% to 0.4% in the top ten. Germline-derived CDR1 and CDR2 are KGHSH and LQKENI. This CDR3 is 14 amino acids long. Trimming took off 1 base at V and 0 bases at J, with 6 bases between the two ends. This receptor was obtained from a man in his late teens or twenties in good health. Some clones in this sample may be carry-over from other donors' samples. This chain connects TRBV18 to TRBJ1-1, with D tentatively TRBD1 (5 bases). Material: naive CD4+ T cells from PBMCs. The subset: CD45RA+ positively selected. In DNA, the CDR3 is TGTGCCAGCTCACCACAGGGGATGAACACTGAAGCTTTCTTT. Its protein is CASSPQGMNTEAFF.